The TCR beta chain described here comes from a study of blood T cell repertoires in COVID-19. Across the whole study: PBMCs, B-cell-depleted T cells, or T cells provided the cDNA or gDNA that made up the material.

V gave up 5 bases and J gave up 1 base, with 8 bases separating them. Per the germline V gene, CDR1 is SGHNT and CDR2 is YENEEA. The CDR3 has 13 residues. Original data processing: Reference gene primer amplification yielded estimated nucleated cell counts. Only in-frame clones appear in the TCRdb table, and some are missing; sequencing was by immunoSEQ multiplex PCR. That table gives V, J and clone size, and the DNA gave D and trimming. Seen here are about 24,000 clones, 86% observed once, and the top ten hold approximately 30%. The source material was peripheral blood. This clonotype was obtained from a human donor with active COVID-19. The donor label of this sample is uncertain. The chain is built from TRBV11-3 and TRBJ2-5; a weak D match, TRBD2 (5 bases). In nucleotides, the CDR3 is TGTGCCAGCAGCCTTAGCGTCCAAGAGACCCAGTACTTC. It is translated as CASSLSVQETQYF.